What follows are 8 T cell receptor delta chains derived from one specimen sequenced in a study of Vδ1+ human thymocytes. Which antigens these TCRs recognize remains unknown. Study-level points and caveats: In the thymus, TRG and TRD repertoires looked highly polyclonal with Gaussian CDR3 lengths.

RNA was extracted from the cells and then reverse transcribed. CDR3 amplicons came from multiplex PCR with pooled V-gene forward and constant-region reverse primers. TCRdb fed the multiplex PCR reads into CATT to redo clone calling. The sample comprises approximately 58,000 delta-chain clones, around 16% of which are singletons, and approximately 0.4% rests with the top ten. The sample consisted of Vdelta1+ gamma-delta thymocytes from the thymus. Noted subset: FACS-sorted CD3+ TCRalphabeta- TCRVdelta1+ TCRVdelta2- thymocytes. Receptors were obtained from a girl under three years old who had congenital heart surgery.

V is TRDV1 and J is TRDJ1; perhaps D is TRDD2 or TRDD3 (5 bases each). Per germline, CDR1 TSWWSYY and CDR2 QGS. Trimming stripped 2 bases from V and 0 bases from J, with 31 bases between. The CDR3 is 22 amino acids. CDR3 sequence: CALGENSSYWDGELPYTDKLIF. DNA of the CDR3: TGTGCTCTTGGGGAAAACTCCTCCTATTGGGATGGGGAGCTCCCGTACACCGATAAACTCATCTTT.

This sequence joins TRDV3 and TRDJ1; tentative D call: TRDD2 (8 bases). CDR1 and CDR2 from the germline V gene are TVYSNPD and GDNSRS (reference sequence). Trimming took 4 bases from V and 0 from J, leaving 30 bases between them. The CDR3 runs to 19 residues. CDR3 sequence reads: CASEAFLSLWGTYTDKLIF. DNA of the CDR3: TGTGCCTCTGAGGCCTTCCTAAGCTTGTGGGGGACCTACACCGATAAACTCATCTTT. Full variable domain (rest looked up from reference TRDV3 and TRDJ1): CDKVTQSSPDQTVASGSEVVLLCTYDTVYSNPDLFWYRIRPDYSFQFVFYGDNSRSEGADFTQGRFSVKHILTQKAFHLVISPVRTEDSATYYCASEAFLSLWGTYTDKLIFGKGTRVTVEP.

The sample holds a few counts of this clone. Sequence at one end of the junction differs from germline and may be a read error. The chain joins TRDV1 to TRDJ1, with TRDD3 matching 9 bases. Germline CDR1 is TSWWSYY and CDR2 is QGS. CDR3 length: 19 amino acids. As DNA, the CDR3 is TGCGCTCTTGGGCACACTAATCCTGGAAACTGGGGGACGATTCTTAAACTCATCTTT. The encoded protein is CALGHTNPGNWGTILKLIF.

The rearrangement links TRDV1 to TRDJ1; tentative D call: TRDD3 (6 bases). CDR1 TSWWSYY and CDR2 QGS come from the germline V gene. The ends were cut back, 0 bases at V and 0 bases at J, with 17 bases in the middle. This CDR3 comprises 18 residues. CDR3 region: CALGELPEDTPYTDKLIF. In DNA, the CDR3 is TGTGCTCTTGGGGAACTCCCTGAGGATACCCCGTACACCGATAAACTCATCTTT.

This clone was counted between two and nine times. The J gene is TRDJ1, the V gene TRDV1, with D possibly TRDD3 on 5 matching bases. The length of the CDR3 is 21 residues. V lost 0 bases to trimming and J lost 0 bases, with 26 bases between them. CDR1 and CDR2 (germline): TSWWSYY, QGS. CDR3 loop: CALGELFGRGEGGPYTDKLIF. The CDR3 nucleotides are TGTGCTCTTGGGGAACTGTTCGGACGCGGGGAAGGGGGTCCCTACACCGATAAACTCATCTTT.

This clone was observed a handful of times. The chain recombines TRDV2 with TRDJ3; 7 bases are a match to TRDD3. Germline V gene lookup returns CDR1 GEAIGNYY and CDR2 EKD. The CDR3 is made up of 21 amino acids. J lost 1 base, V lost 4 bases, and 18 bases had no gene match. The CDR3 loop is CACETLPCGGIPSWDTRQMFF. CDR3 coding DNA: TGTGCCTGTGAAACCCTCCCTTGTGGGGGGATCCCTTCCTGGGACACCCGACAGATGTTTTTC.

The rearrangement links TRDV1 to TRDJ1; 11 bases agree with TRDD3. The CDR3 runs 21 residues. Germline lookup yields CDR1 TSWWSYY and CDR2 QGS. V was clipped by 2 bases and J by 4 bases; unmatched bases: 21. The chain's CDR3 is CALGERVLPDKLGDTLDKLIF. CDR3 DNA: TGTGCTCTTGGGGAAAGGGTCCTACCCGATAAGCTGGGGGATACACTCGATAAACTCATCTTT.

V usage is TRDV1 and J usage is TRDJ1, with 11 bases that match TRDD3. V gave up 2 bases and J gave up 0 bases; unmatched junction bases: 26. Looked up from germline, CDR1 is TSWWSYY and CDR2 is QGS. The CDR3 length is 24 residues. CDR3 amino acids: CALGESHDLPSGGGYAAYTDKLIF. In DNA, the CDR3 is TGTGCTCTTGGGGAATCCCACGACCTTCCTTCGGGTGGGGGATACGCGGCCTACACCGATAAACTCATCTTT.